The 29 T cell receptor beta chains below were found in one sample sequenced in a study of OX40 agonist ivuxolimab in advanced cancers. Some clones are missing from TCRdb's copy, which holds only in-frame ones; the method was immunoSEQ multiplex PCR. The sample carries 44,000 or so clones, 88% recorded once. The sample consisted of CD4+ or CD8+ T cells sorted from blood, taken in a trial of the OX40 agonist ivuxolimab. Source of these receptors: an adult with an advanced solid tumor such as melanoma, head and neck, liver or kidney cancer.

The rearrangement joins TRBV7-2 to TRBJ2-3; D unclear. The V end was cut by 5 bases, the J end by 7 bases, with 16 bases between. Per germline, CDR1 SGHTA and CDR2 FQGNSA. The CDR3 is made up of 14 amino acids. CDR3 DNA sequence: TGTGCCAGCAGCCCCCCCGGCGTCGGTAATACGCAGTATTTT. It translates to CASSPPGVGNTQYF.

This chain links TRBV5-4 with TRBJ2-7; a possible D gene is TRBD2 (5 bases). V dropped 0 bases and J dropped 3 bases, with 13 bases sitting between them. Germline assignment: CDR1 SGHNT and CDR2 YYREEE (reference sequence). The CDR3 has 15 amino acids. The CDR3, as DNA: TGTGCCAGCAGCTTGGGCGGCGGGCGATACTACGAGCAGTACTTC. It is translated as CASSLGGGRYYEQYF.

This chain links TRBV6-1 with TRBJ1-4; the match to TRBD1 covers 7 bases. There are 13 residues in the CDR3. The J segment lost 6 bases and the V segment lost 11 bases, leaving 9 bases of the junction unmatched. The V gene's germline CDR1 is MNHNS and CDR2 SASEGT. The CDR3 here is CAGQQGSDEKLFF. The CDR3 region has the DNA TGTGCCGGCCAACAGGGGTCGGATGAAAAACTGTTTTTT.

J is TRBJ1-3 and V is TRBV5-1; D is ambiguous. V was trimmed by 7 bases and J by 2 bases, leaving 16 bases between them. Germline-derived CDR1 and CDR2 are SGHRS and YFSETQ. The CDR3 is made up of 15 amino acids. DNA of the CDR3: TGCGCCAGCGCCCCTGGCAGCTTCACTGGAAACACCATATATTTT. Translating gives CASAPGSFTGNTIYF.

The rearrangement links TRBV4-1 to TRBJ1-2; D is uncertain. The germline V gene encodes CDR1 MGHRA and CDR2 YSYEKL. V was cut by 1 base and J by 8 bases, with 5 bases left in between. The CDR3 consists of 11 residues. CDR3 sequence reads: CASSQGFGYTF. CDR3 DNA sequence: TGCGCCAGCAGCCAAGGGTTCGGCTACACCTTC.

There are a few counts of this clone. V gene TRBV28 combines with J gene TRBJ1-5; D possibly corresponds to TRBD1 (6 bases). V shed 5 bases and J shed 3 bases, with 20 bases lying between them. CDR3 size: 17 residues. Germline-derived CDR1 and CDR2 are MDHEN and SYDVKM. The DNA of the CDR3 is TGTGCCAGCAGTCGTACCCAACAGGGCAGATCCAATCAGCCCCAGCATTTT. Translated, it gives CASSRTQQGRSNQPQHF.

The rearrangement links TRBV9 to TRBJ1-6, with unresolved D. This CDR3 is 16 amino acids long. V was cut by 0 bases and J by 0 bases, with 7 bases left in between. The V gene's germline CDR1 is SGDLS and CDR2 YYNGEE. The CDR3 region has the DNA TGTGCCAGCAGCGTAGCTCCAGGCTCCTATAATTCACCCCTCCACTTT. This translates into CASSVAPGSYNSPLHF.

The V call is TRBV28, the J call TRBJ2-5; TRBD2 matches at 11 bases. V was clipped by 5 bases and J by 1 base; unmatched bases: 3. The CDR3 spans 15 residues. CDR1 is MDHEN and CDR2 is SYDVKM in the germline V gene. CDR3 amino acids: CASSTGLAVQETQYF. In DNA form, the CDR3 reads TGTGCCAGCAGTACGGGACTAGCGGTCCAAGAGACCCAGTACTTC.

The CDR3 spells CAWTSGPGRNTEAFF. CDR3 sequence (DNA): TGTGCCTGGACCAGTGGCCCGGGAAGGAACACTGAAGCTTTCTTT. This sequence joins TRBV30 and TRBJ1-1; D uncertain. Germline CDR1 and CDR2: GTSNPN and SVGIG (reference sequence). The CDR3 totals 15 residues. Trimming took 4 bases from V and 1 from J, leaving 16 bases between them.

The J gene is TRBJ1-4, the V gene TRBV30; D not certain. V was cut by 4 bases and J by 0 bases, with 9 bases left in between. The CDR3 has 14 amino acids. From germline, CDR1 is GTSNPN and CDR2 SVGIG (reference sequence). As DNA, the CDR3 is TGTGCCTGGACCCCAGATGCAACTAATGAAAAACTGTTTTTT. Residues: CAWTPDATNEKLFF.

V is TRBV5-1 and J is TRBJ2-7, with D possibly TRBD1 on 6 matching bases. The V end lost 9 bases, the J end lost 3 bases, and 22 bases lay between the germline ends. CDR1 and CDR2 (germline): SGHRS, YFSETQ. CDR3 size: 15 residues. The CDR3 here is CATKPTADRIYEQYF. CDR3 nucleotide sequence: TGCGCCACCAAGCCGACGGCGGACAGAATCTACGAGCAGTACTTC. Full variable domain (rest looked up from reference TRBV5-1 and TRBJ2-7): KAGVTQTPRYLIKTRGQQVTLSCSPISGHRSVSWYQQTPGQGLQFLFEYFSETQRNKGNFPGRFSGRQFSNSRSEMNVSTLELGDSALYLCATKPTADRIYEQYFGPGTRLTVT.

This sequence joins TRBV7-2 and TRBJ1-1, with D uncertain. Looked up from germline, CDR1 is SGHTA and CDR2 is FQGNSA. The CDR3 consists of 14 residues. The V end lost 3 bases, the J end lost 1 base, and 9 bases lay between the germline ends. The CDR3 sequence is CASSLSMENTEAFF. The CDR3 DNA reads as TGTGCCAGCAGCTTGTCAATGGAGAACACTGAAGCTTTCTTT.

This clone showed up just a few times. This chain links TRBV28 with TRBJ1-3; 8 nucleotides align to TRBD1. This CDR3 has 16 residues. Germline V gene lookup returns CDR1 MDHEN and CDR2 SYDVKM. Trimming cost V 4 bases and J 5 bases; bases outside gene matches: 10. CDR3 protein: CASSWAGQAARNTIYF. The CDR3 region has the DNA TGTGCCAGCAGTTGGGCGGGACAGGCGGCGCGAAACACCATATATTTT.

This chain joins TRBV7-9 and TRBJ2-7; 10 bases are shared with TRBD2. CDR3 length: 14 amino acids. The V gene end was trimmed by 5 bases and the J gene end by 5 bases; junction bases not matched to a gene: 6. Per germline, CDR1 SEHNR and CDR2 FQNEAQ (reference sequence). CDR3 amino acids: CASSPQLAGDEQYF. The CDR3 nucleotides are TGTGCCAGCAGCCCCCAGCTAGCGGGGGACGAGCAGTACTTC.

The chain uses TRBV2 and TRBJ1-1; D unresolved. V dropped 7 bases and J dropped 0 bases, with 12 bases sitting between them. The CDR3 spans 14 residues. Germline V lookup: CDR1 SNHLY, CDR2 FYNNEI. The CDR3 region has the DNA TGTGCCAGCAATGACGAGGTGTTGAACACTGAAGCTTTCTTT. This encodes CASNDEVLNTEAFF.

There are a few counts of this clone. This chain uses TRBV4-1 with TRBJ1-5; D ambiguous. The V end lost 1 base, the J end lost 3 bases, and 4 bases lay between the germline ends. Germline assignment: CDR1 MGHRA and CDR2 YSYEKL. This CDR3 has 13 residues. The CDR3 DNA is TGCGCCAGCAGCCAAGGACCCAATCAGCCCCAGCATTTT. Its translation is CASSQGPNQPQHF.

V usage is TRBV28 and J usage is TRBJ2-2; unclear D gene. The CDR3 covers 15 residues. Germline loops: CDR1 MDHEN, CDR2 SYDVKM. The V and J ends lost 3 bases and 3 bases respectively, with 11 bases between them. The CDR3 DNA follows: TGTGCCAGCAGTTTTAGGTGGGAACACACCGGGGAGCTGTTTTTT. Its protein product is CASSFRWEHTGELFF.

The rearrangement joins TRBV7-2 to TRBJ2-7; D is tentatively TRBD1 or TRBD2 (5 bases each). V was pared by 5 bases and J by 1 base, with 15 bases between. Germline values: CDR1 SGHTA, CDR2 FQGNSA. CDR3 length: 15 amino acids. CDR3 DNA sequence: TGTGCCAGCAGCCCCACCGGGACGTCGTCCTACGAGCAGTACTTC. Translating gives CASSPTGTSSYEQYF.

The chain employs TRBV7-2 and TRBJ1-5; the match to TRBD1 covers 9 bases. The germline V gene encodes CDR1 SGHTA and CDR2 FQGNSA. This CDR3 has 15 residues. The V gene end was trimmed by 5 bases and the J gene end by 6 bases; junction bases not matched to a gene: 8. The CDR3 DNA is TGTGCCAGCAGCCCTGGCACAGGGGGCCTTCAGCCCCAGCATTTT. Encoded protein: CASSPGTGGLQPQHF.

The chain joins TRBV30 to TRBJ1-1, with D possibly matching TRBD1 (6 bases). With 6 bases removed from V and 2 bases from J, the gap between germline ends came to 16 bases. There are 14 residues in the CDR3. CDR1 is GTSNPN and CDR2 is SVGIG in the germline V gene (reference sequence). As DNA, the CDR3 is TGTGCCTGCAACTTGGGGGGCGGTAACACTGAAGCTTTCTTT. This encodes CACNLGGGNTEAFF.

The J gene is TRBJ2-1, the V gene TRBV29-1, with D tentatively TRBD2 (5 bases). CDR1 and CDR2 from the germline V gene are SQVTM and ANQGSEA. The CDR3 has 14 amino acids. Trimming left V 8 bases short and J 7 bases short, with 21 bases between. The CDR3 nucleotides are TGCAGCCCTCGAGACCCGAGAGGGATAAATGAGCAGTTCTTC. It is translated as CSPRDPRGINEQFF.

This clone has just one count. This rearrangement joins TRBV29-1 to TRBJ2-5; 8 bases fit TRBD2. CDR3 length: 14 amino acids. Germline CDR1 is SQVTM and CDR2 is ANQGSEA. The ends lost 5 bases at V and 5 bases at J; junction bases unmatched: 10. CDR3 DNA: TGCAGCGTTTTGACTAGCGTTCTATTTGAGACCCAGTACTTC. Protein sequence: CSVLTSVLFETQYF.

The chain links TRBV11-2 to TRBJ2-6; D is undetermined. The CDR3 sequence is 17 residues long. CDR1 is SGHAT and CDR2 is FQNNGV in the germline V gene. The V end was cut by 3 bases, the J end by 0 bases, with 12 bases between. The CDR3 DNA reads TGTGCCAGCAGCTTTAACAGTTTATCCTCTGGGGCCAACGTCCTGACTTTC. This sequence encodes CASSFNSLSSGANVLTF.

The CDR3 spells CAISERADTDTQYF. The CDR3 DNA sequence: TGTGCCATCAGCGAGCGGGCGGACACAGATACGCAGTATTTT. This rearrangement joins TRBV10-3 to TRBJ2-3; D might be TRBD2 (6 bases). The CDR3 is 14 residues long. From germline, CDR1 is ENHRY and CDR2 SYGVKD. The V end lost 6 bases, the J end lost 2 bases, and 12 bases lay between the germline ends.

The chain joins TRBV25-1 to TRBJ1-3; 9 nucleotides align to TRBD1. There are 14 residues in the CDR3. After removal of 5 bases from V and 2 bases from J, the junction contained 1 base not matched to a gene. CDR1 is MGHDK, CDR2 SYGVNS, per germline. CDR3 region: CASSRDRAGNTIYF. In DNA form, the CDR3 reads TGTGCCAGCAGTCGGGACAGGGCTGGAAACACCATATATTTT.

This CDR3 is CASSISDGQPQHF. The CDR3 region has the DNA TGTGCCAGCAGCATTAGCGATGGGCAGCCCCAGCATTTT. This sequence joins TRBV11-2 and TRBJ1-5; D is uncertain. The germline V and J ends were trimmed by 5 bases and 7 bases, with 12 bases remaining between them. This CDR3 is built from 13 residues. Germline CDR1 SGHAT, CDR2 FQNNGV.

The rearrangement joins TRBV5-1 to TRBJ1-2, with D unclear. The germline CDR1 and CDR2 sequences are SGHRS and YFSETQ. The CDR3 contains 15 residues. V was pared by 1 base and J by 0 bases, with 10 bases between. CDR3 sequence (DNA): TGCGCCAGCAGCTTGTGGACCGGAGCTAACTATGGCTACACCTTC. It translates to CASSLWTGANYGYTF.

The chain joins TRBV28 to TRBJ2-7; no reliable D call. Germline assignment: CDR1 MDHEN and CDR2 SYDVKM. The length of the CDR3 is 13 residues. Trimming removed 2 bases at V and 4 bases at J, with 9 bases between. DNA for the CDR3: TGTGCCAGCAGTTTAAAGGTACCGTACGAGCAGTACTTC. It specifies CASSLKVPYEQYF.

This chain joins TRBV5-1 and TRBJ2-3; 8 bases match TRBD2. This CDR3 is built from 16 residues. Germline CDR1 is SGHRS and CDR2 is YFSETQ. V lost 0 bases, J lost 3 bases, and 6 bases stayed unmatched. As DNA, the CDR3 is TGCGCCAGCAGCTTGGCGGGGGCTAGCGGGACAGATACGCAGTATTTT. Its translation is CASSLAGASGTDTQYF.